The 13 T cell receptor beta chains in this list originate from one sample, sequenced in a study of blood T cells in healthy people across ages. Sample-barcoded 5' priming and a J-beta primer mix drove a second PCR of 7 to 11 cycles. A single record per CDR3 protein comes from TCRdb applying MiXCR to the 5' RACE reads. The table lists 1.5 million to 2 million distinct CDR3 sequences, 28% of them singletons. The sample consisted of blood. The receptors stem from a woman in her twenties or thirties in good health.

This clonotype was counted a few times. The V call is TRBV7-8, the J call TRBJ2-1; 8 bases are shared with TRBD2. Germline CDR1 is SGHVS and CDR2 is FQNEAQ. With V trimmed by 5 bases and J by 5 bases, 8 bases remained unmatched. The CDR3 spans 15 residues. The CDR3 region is CASSNSGALNNEQFF. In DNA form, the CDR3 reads TGTGCCAGCAGCAATAGCGGGGCACTTAACAATGAGCAGTTCTTC.

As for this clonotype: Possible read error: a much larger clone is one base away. For the CDR3, the DNA is TGTGCCGGCAGCGTACGAGGGACAGGGGACAATGAGCAGTTCTTC. Protein product: CAGSVRGTGDNEQFF. The chain uses TRBV9 and TRBJ2-1; 10 nucleotides line up with TRBD1. In germline, CDR1 is SGDLS, CDR2 YYNGEE. This CDR3 is 15 amino acids long.

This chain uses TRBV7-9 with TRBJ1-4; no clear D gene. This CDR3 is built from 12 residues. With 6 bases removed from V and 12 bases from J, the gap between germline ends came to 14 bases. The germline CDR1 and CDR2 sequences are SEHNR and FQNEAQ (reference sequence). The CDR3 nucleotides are TGTGCCAGCAGTCCCTTAAGATCGCAACTGTTTTTT. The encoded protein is CASSPLRSQLFF.

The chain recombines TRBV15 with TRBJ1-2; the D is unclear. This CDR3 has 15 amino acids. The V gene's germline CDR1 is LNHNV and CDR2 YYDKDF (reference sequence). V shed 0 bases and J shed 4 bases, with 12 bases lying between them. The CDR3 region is CATSRDTRGRYGYTF. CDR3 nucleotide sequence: TGTGCCACCAGCAGAGATACTCGTGGTCGCTATGGCTACACCTTC.

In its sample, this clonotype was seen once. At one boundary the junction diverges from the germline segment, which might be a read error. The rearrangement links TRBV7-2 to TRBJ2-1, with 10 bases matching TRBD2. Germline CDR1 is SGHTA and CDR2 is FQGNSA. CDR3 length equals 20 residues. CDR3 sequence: CASSFPLRLAGAGNYNGQFF. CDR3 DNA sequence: TGTGCCAGCAGCTTCCCTCTTCGGCTAGCGGGGGCCGGGAACTACAATGGGCAGTTCTTC.

The CDR3 bases are TGTGCCAGCAGCTTAGGATCCAAGAAGGAGACCCAGTACTTC. As protein: CASSLGSKKETQYF. The V gene is TRBV11-2, the J gene TRBJ2-5; D gene uncertain. CDR1 is SGHAT, CDR2 FQNNGV, per germline. The CDR3 runs to 14 residues. Trimming stripped 1 base from V and 5 bases from J, with 11 bases between. Based on the CDR3 plus reference TRBV11-2 and TRBJ2-5, the full variable domain is EAGVAQSPRYKIIEKRQSVAFWCNPISGHATLYWYQQILGQGPKLLIQFQNNGVVDDSQLPKDRFSAERLKGVDSTLKIQPAKLEDSAVYLCASSLGSKKETQYFGPGTRLLVL.

The CDR3 nucleotides are TGTGCCAGCAGCGACCGGGACTTTCAGGAAGCTTTCTTT. This gives the protein CASSDRDFQEAFF. The gene calls are TRBV5-6 and TRBJ1-1; D possibly corresponds to TRBD1 (5 bases). V was cut by 4 bases and J by 8 bases, with 15 bases left in between. The germline gives CDR1 SGHDT, CDR2 YYEEEE. The CDR3 is 13 amino acids.

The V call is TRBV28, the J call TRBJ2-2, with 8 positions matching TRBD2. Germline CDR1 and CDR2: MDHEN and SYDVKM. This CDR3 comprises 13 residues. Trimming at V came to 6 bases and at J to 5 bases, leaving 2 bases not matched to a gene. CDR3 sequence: CASRSGGTGELFF. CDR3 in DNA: TGTGCCAGCAGATCGGGGGGGACCGGGGAGCTGTTTTTT. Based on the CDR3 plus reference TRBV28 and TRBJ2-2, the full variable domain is DVKVTQSSRYLVKRTGEKVFLECVQDMDHENMFWYRQDPGLGLRLIYFSYDVKMKEKGDIPEGYSVSREKKERFSLILESASTNQTSMYLCASRSGGTGELFFGEGSRLTVL.

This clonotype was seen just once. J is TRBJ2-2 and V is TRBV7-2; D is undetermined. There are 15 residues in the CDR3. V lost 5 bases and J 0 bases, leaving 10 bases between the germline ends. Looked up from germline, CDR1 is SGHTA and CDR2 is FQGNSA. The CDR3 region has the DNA TGTGCCAGCAGCAACGGGTACGCGAACACCGGGGAGCTGTTTTTT. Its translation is CASSNGYANTGELFF.

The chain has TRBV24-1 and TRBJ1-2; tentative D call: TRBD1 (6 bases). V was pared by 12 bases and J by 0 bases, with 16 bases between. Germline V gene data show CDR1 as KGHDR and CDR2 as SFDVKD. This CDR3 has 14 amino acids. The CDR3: CAATGQKPNYGYTF. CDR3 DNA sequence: TGTGCCGCTACCGGACAGAAGCCTAACTATGGCTACACCTTC.

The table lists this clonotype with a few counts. The CDR3 DNA reads as TGTGCCAGCAGCTCGGGGGGGACTTACCCTTACAATGAGCAGTTCTTC. Protein product: CASSSGGTYPYNEQFF. V is TRBV5-4 and J is TRBJ2-1, with 8 nucleotides matching TRBD2. V lost 3 bases to trimming and J lost 4 bases; unmatched junction nucleotides: 9. Germline values: CDR1 SGHNT, CDR2 YYREEE (reference sequence). The CDR3 has 16 residues.

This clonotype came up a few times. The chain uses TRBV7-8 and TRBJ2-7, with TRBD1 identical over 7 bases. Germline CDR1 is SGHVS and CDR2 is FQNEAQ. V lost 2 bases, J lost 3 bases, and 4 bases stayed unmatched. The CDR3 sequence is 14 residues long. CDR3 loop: CASSLWDRYYEQYF. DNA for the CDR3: TGTGCCAGCAGCTTATGGGACAGATACTACGAGCAGTACTTC.

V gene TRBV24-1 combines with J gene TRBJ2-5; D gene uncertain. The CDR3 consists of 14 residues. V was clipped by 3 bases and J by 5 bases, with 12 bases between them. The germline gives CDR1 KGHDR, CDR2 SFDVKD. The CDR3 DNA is TGTGCCACCAGTGATCCCCCTCCGTTGGAGACCCAGTACTTC. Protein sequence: CATSDPPPLETQYF.